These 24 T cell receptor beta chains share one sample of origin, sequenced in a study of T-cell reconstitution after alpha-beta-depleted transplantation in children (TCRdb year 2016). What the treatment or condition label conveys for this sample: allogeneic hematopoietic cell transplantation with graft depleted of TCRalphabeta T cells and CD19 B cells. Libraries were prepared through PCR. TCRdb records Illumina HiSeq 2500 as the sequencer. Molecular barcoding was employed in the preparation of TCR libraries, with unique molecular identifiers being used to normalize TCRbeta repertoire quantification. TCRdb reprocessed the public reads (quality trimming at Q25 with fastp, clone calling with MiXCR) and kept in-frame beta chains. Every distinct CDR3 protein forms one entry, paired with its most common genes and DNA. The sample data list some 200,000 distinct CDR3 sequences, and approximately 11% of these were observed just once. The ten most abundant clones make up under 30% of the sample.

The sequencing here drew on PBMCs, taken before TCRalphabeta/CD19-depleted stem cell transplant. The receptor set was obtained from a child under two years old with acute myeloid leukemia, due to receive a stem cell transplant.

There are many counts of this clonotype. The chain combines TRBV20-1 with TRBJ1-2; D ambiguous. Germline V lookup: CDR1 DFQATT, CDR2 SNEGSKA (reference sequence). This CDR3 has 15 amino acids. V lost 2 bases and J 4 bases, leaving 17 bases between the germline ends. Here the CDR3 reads CSARPPRDGFYGYTF. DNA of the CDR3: TGCAGTGCTAGACCTCCACGGGATGGGTTCTATGGCTACACCTTC.

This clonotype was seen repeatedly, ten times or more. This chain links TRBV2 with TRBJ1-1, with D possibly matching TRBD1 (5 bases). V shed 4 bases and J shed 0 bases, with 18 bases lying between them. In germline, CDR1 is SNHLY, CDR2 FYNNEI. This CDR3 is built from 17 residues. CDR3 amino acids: CASSGAQWGSMNTEAFF. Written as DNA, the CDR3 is TGTGCCAGCAGTGGGGCCCAGTGGGGGAGTATGAACACTGAAGCTTTCTTT.

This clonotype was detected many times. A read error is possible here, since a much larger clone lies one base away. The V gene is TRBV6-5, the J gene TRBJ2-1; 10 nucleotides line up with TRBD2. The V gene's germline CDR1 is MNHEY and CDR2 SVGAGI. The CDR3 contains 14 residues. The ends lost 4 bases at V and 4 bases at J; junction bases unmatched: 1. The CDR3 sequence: CASSWGLAYNEQFF. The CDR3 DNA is TGTGCCAGCAGTTGGGGACTAGCGTACAATGAGCAGTTCTTC.

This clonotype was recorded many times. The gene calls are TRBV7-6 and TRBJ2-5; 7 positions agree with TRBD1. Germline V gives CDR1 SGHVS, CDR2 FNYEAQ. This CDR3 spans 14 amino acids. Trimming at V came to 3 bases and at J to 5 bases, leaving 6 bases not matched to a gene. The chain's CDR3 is CASSFDRAGETQYF. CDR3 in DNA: TGTGCCAGCAGCTTCGACAGGGCCGGGGAGACCCAGTACTTC.

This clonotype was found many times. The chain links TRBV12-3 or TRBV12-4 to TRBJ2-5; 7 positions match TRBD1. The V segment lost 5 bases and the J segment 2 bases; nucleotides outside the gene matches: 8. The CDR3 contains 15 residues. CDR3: CASSPGQHQQETQYF. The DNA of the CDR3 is TGTGCCAGCAGTCCGGGACAGCACCAACAAGAGACCCAGTACTTC.

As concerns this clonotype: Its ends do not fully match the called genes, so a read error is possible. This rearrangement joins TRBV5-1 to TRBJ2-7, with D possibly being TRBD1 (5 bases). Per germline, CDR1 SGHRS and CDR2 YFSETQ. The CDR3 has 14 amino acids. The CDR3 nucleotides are TGCGCCAGCAGCCATAGACAGAGCTCCTACGGGCAGTACTTC. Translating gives CASSHRQSSYGQYF.

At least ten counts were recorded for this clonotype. The CDR3 here is CASSQGTQYEQYF. CDR3 bases: TGTGCCAGCAGCCAAGGGACCCAATACGAGCAGTACTTC. The chain uses TRBV14 and TRBJ2-7; D gene ambiguous. The V end lost 1 base, the J end lost 4 bases, and 8 bases lay between the germline ends. Germline lookup yields CDR1 SGHDN and CDR2 FVKESK. The CDR3 consists of 13 residues.

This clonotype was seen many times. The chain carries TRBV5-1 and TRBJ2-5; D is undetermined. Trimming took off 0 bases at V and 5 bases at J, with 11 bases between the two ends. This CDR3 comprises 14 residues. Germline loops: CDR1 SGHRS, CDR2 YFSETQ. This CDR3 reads CASSLAENPETQYF. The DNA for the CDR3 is TGCGCCAGCAGCTTGGCTGAAAACCCGGAGACCCAGTACTTC.

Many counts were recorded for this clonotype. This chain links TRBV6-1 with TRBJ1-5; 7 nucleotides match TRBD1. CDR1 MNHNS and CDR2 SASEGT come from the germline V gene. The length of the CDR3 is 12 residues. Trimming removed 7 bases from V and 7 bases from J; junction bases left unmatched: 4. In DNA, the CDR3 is TGTGCCAGCAAGACAGGGTCCCAGCCCCAGCATTTT. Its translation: CASKTGSQPQHF.

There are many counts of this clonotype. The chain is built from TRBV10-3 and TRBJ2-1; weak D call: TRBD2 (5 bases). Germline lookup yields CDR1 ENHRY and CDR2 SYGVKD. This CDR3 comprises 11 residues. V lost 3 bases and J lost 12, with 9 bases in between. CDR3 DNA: TGTGCCATCAGTGACCGGGAAATGCAGTTCTTC. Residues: CAISDREMQFF.

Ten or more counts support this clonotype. The DNA of the CDR3 is TGTGCCAGCGGAAGCCTAGCGGGAAAGAGCTCCTACAATGAGCAGTTCTTC. It yields the protein CASGSLAGKSSYNEQFF. The chain uses TRBV19 and TRBJ2-1, with TRBD2 matching over 9 bases. Germline loops: CDR1 LNHDA, CDR2 SQIVND (reference sequence). V was pared by 9 bases and J by 0 bases, with 12 bases of the junction left unmatched. This CDR3 has 17 amino acids.

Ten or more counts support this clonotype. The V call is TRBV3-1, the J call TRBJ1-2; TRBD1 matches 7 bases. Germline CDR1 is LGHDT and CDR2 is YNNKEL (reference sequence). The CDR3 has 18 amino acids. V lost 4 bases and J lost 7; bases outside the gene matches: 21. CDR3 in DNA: TGTGCCAGCAGCCCACTAAGTTGGGCAGGGGGGATTTCCGGTGGCTACACCTTC. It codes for CASSPLSWAGGISGGYTF.

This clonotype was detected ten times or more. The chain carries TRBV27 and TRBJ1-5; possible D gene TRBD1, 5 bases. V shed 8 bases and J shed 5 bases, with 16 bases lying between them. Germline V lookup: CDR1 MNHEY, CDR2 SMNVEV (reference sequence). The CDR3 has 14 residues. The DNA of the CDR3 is TGTGCCAGCCGAACAATAGGGGCGGATCAGCCCCAGCATTTT. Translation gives CASRTIGADQPQHF.

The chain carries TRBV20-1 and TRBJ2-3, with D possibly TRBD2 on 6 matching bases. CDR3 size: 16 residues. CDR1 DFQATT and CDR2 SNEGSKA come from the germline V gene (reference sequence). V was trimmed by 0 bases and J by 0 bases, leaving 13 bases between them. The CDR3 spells CSARDFAGLSTDTQYF. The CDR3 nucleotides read TGCAGTGCTAGAGATTTCGCGGGGTTAAGCACAGATACGCAGTATTTT.

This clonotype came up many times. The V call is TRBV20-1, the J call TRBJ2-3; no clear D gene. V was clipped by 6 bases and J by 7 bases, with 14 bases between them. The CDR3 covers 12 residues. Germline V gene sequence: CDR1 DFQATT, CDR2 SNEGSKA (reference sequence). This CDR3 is CSARTHEYTQYF. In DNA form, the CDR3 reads TGCAGTGCCCGAACCCACGAGTATACGCAGTATTTT.

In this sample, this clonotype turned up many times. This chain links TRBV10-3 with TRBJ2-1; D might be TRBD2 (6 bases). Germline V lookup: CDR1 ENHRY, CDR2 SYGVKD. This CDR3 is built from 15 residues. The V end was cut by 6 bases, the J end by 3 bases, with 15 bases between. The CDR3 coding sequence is TGTGCCATCAGGAGGCGGGGTAGCGACTACAATGAGCAGTTCTTC. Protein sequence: CAIRRRGSDYNEQFF.

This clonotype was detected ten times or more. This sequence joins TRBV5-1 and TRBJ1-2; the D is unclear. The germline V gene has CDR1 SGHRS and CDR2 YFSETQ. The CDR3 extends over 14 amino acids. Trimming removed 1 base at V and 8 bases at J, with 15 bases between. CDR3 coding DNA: TGCGCCAGCAGCTTGAATGAGGGCCTTGGAGGCTACACCTTC. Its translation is CASSLNEGLGGYTF.

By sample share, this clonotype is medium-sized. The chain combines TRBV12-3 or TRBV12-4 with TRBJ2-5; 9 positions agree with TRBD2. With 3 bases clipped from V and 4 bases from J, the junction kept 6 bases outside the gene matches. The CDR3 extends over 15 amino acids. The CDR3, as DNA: TGTGCCAGCAGTTTGGGGACTAGCAGAACAGAGACCCAGTACTTC. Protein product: CASSLGTSRTETQYF.

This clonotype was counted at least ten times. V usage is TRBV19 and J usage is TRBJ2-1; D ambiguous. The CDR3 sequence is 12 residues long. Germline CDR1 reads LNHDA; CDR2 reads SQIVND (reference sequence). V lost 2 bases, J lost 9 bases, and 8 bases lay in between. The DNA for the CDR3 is TGTGCCAGTAGTATAAGGGAAAGTGAGCAGTTCTTC. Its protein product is CASSIRESEQFF.

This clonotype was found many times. CDR3 sequence: CSAPTPTGLEGYTF. The CDR3 nucleotides are TGCAGTGCGCCAACACCGACAGGGCTTGAAGGCTACACCTTC. The chain has TRBV20-1 and TRBJ1-2; 7 bases line up with TRBD1. The CDR3 sequence is 14 residues long. V trimming: 6 bases; J trimming: 8 bases; junction bases outside the gene matches: 15. The germline CDR1 and CDR2 sequences are DFQATT and SNEGSKA (reference sequence).

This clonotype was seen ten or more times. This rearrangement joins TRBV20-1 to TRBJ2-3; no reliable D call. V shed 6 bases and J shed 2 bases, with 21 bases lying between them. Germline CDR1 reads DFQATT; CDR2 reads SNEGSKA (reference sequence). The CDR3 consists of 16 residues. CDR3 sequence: CSARLADPRDTDTQYF. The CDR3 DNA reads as TGCAGTGCCAGACTGGCGGACCCGCGCGACACAGATACGCAGTATTTT.

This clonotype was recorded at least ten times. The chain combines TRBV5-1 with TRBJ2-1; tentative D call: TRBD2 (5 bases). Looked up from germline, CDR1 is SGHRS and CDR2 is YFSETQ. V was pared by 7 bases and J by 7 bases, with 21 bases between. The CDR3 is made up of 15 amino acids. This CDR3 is CASAGVGALLNEQFF. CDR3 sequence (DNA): TGCGCCAGCGCCGGCGTGGGAGCCCTCCTAAATGAGCAGTTCTTC.

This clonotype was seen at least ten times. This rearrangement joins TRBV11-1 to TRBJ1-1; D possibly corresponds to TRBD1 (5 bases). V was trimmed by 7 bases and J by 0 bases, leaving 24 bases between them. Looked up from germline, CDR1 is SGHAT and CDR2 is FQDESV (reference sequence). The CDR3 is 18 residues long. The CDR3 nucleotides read TGTGCCAGCAAGATACTGGGCCGGGCAGGGCGTTTGAACACTGAAGCTTTCTTT. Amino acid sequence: CASKILGRAGRLNTEAFF.

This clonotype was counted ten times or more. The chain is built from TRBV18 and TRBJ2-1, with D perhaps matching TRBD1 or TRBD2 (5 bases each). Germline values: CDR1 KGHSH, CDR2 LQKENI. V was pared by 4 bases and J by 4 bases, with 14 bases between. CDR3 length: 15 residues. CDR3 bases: TGTGCCAGCTCACTACCCCTTGGGGGTTACAATGAGCAGTTCTTC. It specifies CASSLPLGGYNEQFF.